These 14 T cell receptor beta chains originate from one sample sequenced in a study of control samples from healthy donors and cancer patients. Sequenced by immunoSEQ multiplex PCR; TCRdb stores in-frame clones only, minus some. This repertoire shows roughly 52,000 clones, almost 96% found once; its top ten account for around 2%. The sample taken for sequencing was blood. The receptors here all came from a woman aged 30 to 39 in good health.

The chain is built from TRBV11-2 and TRBJ1-6, with 7 nucleotides matching TRBD1. After removal of 5 bases from V and 3 bases from J, the junction contained 10 bases not matched to a gene. The germline V gene encodes CDR1 SGHAT and CDR2 FQNNGV. The CDR3 extends over 17 amino acids. In DNA form, the CDR3 reads TGTGCCAGCAGCCTCCAAGGACAGGTTTACTATAATTCACCCCTCCACTTT. This encodes CASSLQGQVYYNSPLHF.

Only a few counts were recorded for this clone. The CDR3 DNA is TGCAGCGTTGAACTCCTGAGCGGGAGTTCATACGAGCAGTACTTC. Its protein is CSVELLSGSSYEQYF. The chain is built from TRBV29-1 and TRBJ2-7; the match to TRBD2 covers 8 bases. The ends lost 2 bases at V and 4 bases at J; junction bases unmatched: 10. The CDR3 consists of 15 residues. The germline gives CDR1 SQVTM, CDR2 ANQGSEA.

This sequence joins TRBV11-3 and TRBJ2-1; 10 bases agree with TRBD2. Germline V gene data show CDR1 as SGHNT and CDR2 as YENEEA. The CDR3 runs to 16 residues. Unmatched junction bases numbered 8, after V lost 1 base and J lost 8 bases. The CDR3 reads CASSLGPSGSWDEQFF. The CDR3 coding sequence is TGTGCCAGCAGCTTAGGCCCTAGCGGGAGTTGGGATGAGCAGTTCTTC.

The gene calls are TRBV14 and TRBJ2-5; D is ambiguous. The CDR3 is made up of 13 amino acids. Germline CDR1 reads SGHDN; CDR2 reads FVKESK. Trimming removed 4 bases from V and 1 base from J, with 7 bases in between. CDR3 loop: CASSLFSQETQYF. CDR3 nucleotides: TGTGCCAGCAGCCTATTCTCCCAAGAGACCCAGTACTTC.

The chain has TRBV27 and TRBJ2-3, with D perhaps TRBD1 or TRBD2 (7 bases each). Trimming removed 10 bases at V and 0 bases at J, with 14 bases between. The CDR3 spans 14 residues. Germline V gene sequence: CDR1 MNHEY, CDR2 SMNVEV (reference sequence). The CDR3 region is CATSGGASTDTQYF. Here the CDR3 DNA reads TGTGCCACCTCAGGGGGGGCTAGCACAGATACGCAGTATTTT.

This clone was seen a single time. The chain combines TRBV7-8 with TRBJ2-2, with 7 bases lining up with TRBD1. Germline lookup yields CDR1 SGHVS and CDR2 FQNEAQ. CDR3 length: 14 residues. V was clipped by 4 bases and J by 2 bases; unmatched bases: 1. CDR3 sequence: CASSWTGNTGELFF. Here the CDR3 DNA reads TGTGCCAGCAGCTGGACAGGAAACACCGGGGAGCTGTTTTTT.

J is TRBJ2-2 and V is TRBV11-2, with D uncertain. V dropped 6 bases and J dropped 6 bases, with 8 bases sitting between them. The CDR3 consists of 12 residues. Germline CDR1 and CDR2: SGHAT and FQNNGV. The CDR3 region is CASREYPGELFF. In DNA, the CDR3 is TGTGCCAGCAGGGAGTACCCCGGGGAGCTGTTTTTT.

The rearrangement links TRBV5-6 to TRBJ2-4; D perhaps matches TRBD1 (6 bases). CDR3 length: 17 residues. CDR1 and CDR2 from the germline V gene are SGHDT and YYEEEE. The V end lost 2 bases, the J end lost 2 bases, and 17 bases lay between the germline ends. CDR3 sequence reads: CASSFGLRTESKNIQYF. The CDR3 coding sequence is TGTGCCAGCAGCTTCGGCCTCAGGACAGAATCCAAAAACATTCAGTACTTC.

The chain links TRBV12-5 to TRBJ2-1, with 8 bases aligning to TRBD2. The length of the CDR3 is 17 residues. The junction had 15 bases not matched to a gene; V was cut back by 4 bases and J by 7 bases. Germline V gene sequence: CDR1 LGHNT, CDR2 FRNRAP. CDR3 amino acids: CASGSPLIGRAGNEQFF. The CDR3 DNA is TGTGCTAGTGGTTCTCCGCTCATCGGGAGGGCCGGAAATGAGCAGTTCTTC.

The chain couples TRBV4-2 to TRBJ1-5; the D gene is possibly TRBD1 (5 bases). Trimming stripped 1 base from V and 7 bases from J, with 14 bases between. The germline V gene encodes CDR1 LGHNA and CDR2 YNFKEQ. This CDR3 contains 15 residues. CDR3 region: CASSQVRGGGQPQHF. In nucleotides, the CDR3 is TGTGCCAGCAGCCAAGTAAGGGGCGGGGGACAGCCCCAGCATTTT.

The rearrangement links TRBV7-8 to TRBJ2-5; TRBD1 matches at 12 bases. With V trimmed by 0 bases and J by 5 bases, 4 bases remained unmatched. CDR3 size: 16 residues. The germline gives CDR1 SGHVS, CDR2 FQNEAQ. The CDR3 spells CASSLAGTGGMETQYF. The CDR3 bases are TGTGCCAGCAGCTTAGCAGGGACAGGGGGCATGGAGACCCAGTACTTC. The full variable domain, rest sourced from reference TRBV7-8 and TRBJ2-5, is GAGVSQSPRYKVAKRGQDVALRCDPISGHVSLFWYQQALGQGPEFLTYFQNEAQLDKSGLPSDRFFAERPEGSVSTLKIQRTQQEDSAVYLCASSLAGTGGMETQYFGPGTRLLVL.

This clone has just a few counts. The chain couples TRBV10-2 to TRBJ1-5, with D perhaps TRBD1 (6 bases). Deletions cut 0 bases from V and 2 bases from J, with 11 bases between. The CDR3 runs 16 residues. Germline assignment: CDR1 WSHSY and CDR2 SAAADI. The CDR3 protein is CASSESGTHGNQPQHF. The CDR3 DNA follows: TGCGCCAGCAGTGAGTCGGGGACACACGGCAATCAGCCCCAGCATTTT.

DNA for the CDR3: TGTGCCAGCCACCCTTTGGTGGGCACTGAAGCTTTCTTT. This codes for CASHPLVGTEAFF. This chain links TRBV12-3 or TRBV12-4 with TRBJ1-1; D is uncertain. The CDR3 has 13 residues. Trimming took 8 bases from V and 4 from J, leaving 14 bases between them.

The chain links TRBV5-1 to TRBJ2-1; 9 nucleotides match TRBD2. J was trimmed by 7 bases and V by 0 bases; bases with no gene match: 11. This CDR3 contains 17 residues. Germline loops: CDR1 SGHRS, CDR2 YFSETQ. CDR3 amino acids: CASSLVVTSGIWNEQFF. The CDR3 nucleotides are TGCGCCAGCAGCTTGGTCGTGACTAGCGGCATCTGGAATGAGCAGTTCTTC.